This is a list of T cell receptor beta chains from one sample in a study of CD8 T cells in Susac syndrome. Each CDR3 protein is one row after TCRdb ran MiXCR on the immunoSEQ multiplex PCR reads. The data hold about 300,000 distinct CDR3 sequences, with 89% observed a single time. The material sequenced was CD8+ T cells from PBMCs. All receptors derive from a human donor with multiple sclerosis. The CDR3 runs from the conserved cysteine through the conserved F or W. A D gene is named only where the DNA matches it firmly. Expanded clones get a size class; other rows say once, few or many, or leave the size out.

D,size,J,V,CDR3,DNA
NA,NA,TRBJ2-6,TRBV12-3/TRBV12-4,CASSYQGGGPGANVLTF,TGTGCCAGCAGTTATCAAGGGGGGGGACCTGGGGCCAACGTCCTGACTTTC
NA,NA,TRBJ2-1,TRBV18,CASSPREIPYNEQFF,TGTGCCAGCTCTCCTCGGGAGATCCCCTACAATGAGCAGTTCTTC
NA,once,TRBJ1-4,TRBV7-7,CASSPIAGEEKLFF,TGTGCTAGCAGCCCCATAGCCGGAGAAGAAAAACTGTTTTTT
NA,NA,TRBJ1-1,TRBV5-6,CASSFSALDEAFF,TGTGCCAGCAGCTTTTCCGCCTTGGATGAAGCTTTCTTT
NA,NA,TRBJ2-7,TRBV28,CASSLHLIREEQYF,TGTGCCAGCAGTCTTCACTTGATCAGAGAGGAGCAGTACTTC
NA,NA,TRBJ1-1,TRBV19,CASASETVMNTEAFF,TGTGCCAGTGCGTCCGAGACAGTCATGAACACTGAAGCTTTCTTT
TRBD1,NA,TRBJ2-1,TRBV9,CASSATGTVYNEQFF,TGTGCCAGCAGCGCCACCGGGACAGTATACAATGAGCAGTTCTTC
NA,once,TRBJ2-1,TRBV11-2,CASSSTLHEQFF,TGTGCCAGCAGCTCCACCCTACACGAGCAGTTCTTC
NA,few,TRBJ1-5,TRBV28,CASIGVEQPQHF,TGTGCCAGCATCGGGGTTGAGCAGCCCCAGCATTTT
TRBD1,NA,TRBJ1-1,TRBV9,CASNPGTGEPFF,TGTGCCAGCAACCCCGGGACAGGTGAACCTTTCTTT
NA,NA,TRBJ1-2,TRBV27,CASSLSSDGINYGYTF,TGTGCCAGCAGTTTATCCAGCGATGGGATTAACTATGGCTACACCTTC
NA,NA,TRBJ2-7,TRBV19,CASSIRLVYEQYF,TGTGCCAGTAGTATTCGGCTAGTCTACGAGCAGTACTTC
NA,NA,TRBJ1-1,TRBV19,CASSIGSTEAFF,TGTGCCAGTAGTATAGGCAGCACTGAAGCTTTCTTT
NA,NA,TRBJ2-2,TRBV6-6,CASSHRAGDTGELFF,TGTGCCAGCAGCCACCGGGCAGGCGACACCGGGGAGCTGTTTTTT
NA,NA,TRBJ2-1,TRBV20-1,CSAPEGGYNEQFF,TGCAGTGCCCCGGAGGGCGGGTACAATGAGCAGTTCTTC
TRBD1,few,TRBJ2-6,TRBV13,CASSGQGAGANVLTF,TGTGCCAGCAGCGGACAGGGTGCTGGGGCCAACGTCCTGACTTTC
NA,once,TRBJ2-1,TRBV12-3/TRBV12-4,CASSPVGVSYNEQFF,TGTGCCAGCAGCCCCGTGGGGGTTTCCTACAATGAGCAGTTCTTC
TRBD2,NA,TRBJ2-7,TRBV5-1,CASSFGTSGRATAYEQYF,TGCGCCAGCAGCTTCGGGACTAGCGGGAGGGCCACCGCCTACGAGCAGTACTTC
TRBD1,NA,TRBJ1-5,TRBV20-1,CSARVGQGESNQPQHF,TGCAGTGCTAGAGTAGGACAGGGAGAGAGCAATCAGCCCCAGCATTTT
NA,NA,TRBJ2-2,TRBV9,CASSVGGAPQNTGELFF,TGTGCCAGCAGCGTAGGGGGAGCCCCGCAGAACACCGGGGAGCTGTTTTTT
TRBD1,NA,TRBJ2-5,TRBV15,CATSSRSGQGAPPYF,TGTGCCACCAGCAGTCGATCAGGACAGGGGGCCCCCCCGTACTTC
TRBD1,NA,TRBJ1-1,TRBV29-1,CSVEWALGQMNTEAFF,TGCAGCGTTGAGTGGGCTTTGGGACAGATGAACACTGAAGCTTTCTTT
NA,NA,TRBJ1-2,TRBV30,CAWSVLAAGDGYTF,TGTGCCTGGAGTGTACTTGCGGCAGGGGACGGCTACACCTTC
NA,NA,TRBJ2-7,TRBV11-2,CASRTTYYEQYF,TGTGCCAGCAGAACGACCTACTACGAGCAGTACTTC
TRBD2,NA,TRBJ2-7,TRBV29-1,CSVAGGTDDYEQYF,TGCAGCGTTGCGGGGGGTACCGATGACTACGAGCAGTACTTC
NA,NA,TRBJ2-7,TRBV6-1,CASSLREPYEQYF,TGTGCCAGCAGCCTCAGGGAACCCTACGAGCAGTACTTC
TRBD1,NA,TRBJ1-1,TRBV10-3,CAIKPAGQGITEAFF,TGTGCCATCAAGCCGGCGGGACAGGGTATCACTGAAGCTTTCTTT
NA,NA,TRBJ2-2,TRBV6-2/TRBV6-3,CASSYAWRAGELFF,TGTGCCAGCAGTTACGCGTGGCGGGCCGGGGAGCTGTTTTTT
TRBD2,NA,TRBJ2-1,TRBV27,CASSLSSGPYNEQFF,TGTGCCAGCAGTTTATCTAGCGGGCCTTACAATGAGCAGTTCTTC
NA,NA,TRBJ2-5,TRBV14,CASSQRTTQETQYF,TGTGCCAGCAGCCAGCGGACTACCCAAGAGACCCAGTACTTC
TRBD2,NA,TRBJ2-1,TRBV4-2,CASSQQSIGLAEGSSYNEQFF,TGTGCCAGCAGCCAACAGAGTATTGGACTAGCGGAGGGGAGCTCCTACAATGAGCAGTTCTTC
TRBD2,NA,TRBJ2-5,TRBV27,CASSLYAGPGLAGGPQETQYF,TGTGCCAGCAGTTTATACGCAGGTCCGGGACTAGCGGGAGGACCCCAAGAGACCCAGTACTTC
NA,NA,TRBJ2-3,TRBV10-3,CAISEMKQADPYTDTQYF,TGTGCCATCAGTGAGATGAAACAGGCTGACCCATACACAGATACGCAGTATTTT
NA,NA,TRBJ2-1,TRBV5-6,CASSDSSDLEQFF,TGTGCCAGCAGCGATTCTAGCGATCTTGAGCAGTTCTTC
NA,NA,TRBJ2-7,TRBV20-1,CSARTLGAISTYEQYF,TGCAGTGCTAGGACCCTCGGGGCGATTTCAACCTACGAGCAGTACTTC
NA,NA,TRBJ2-7,TRBV19,CASSSTQGLISYEQYF,TGTGCCAGTAGTTCCACACAGGGTCTGATCTCCTACGAGCAGTACTTC
NA,NA,TRBJ1-5,TRBV27,CASSPGVSNQPQHF,TGTGCCAGCAGCCCGGGGGTAAGCAATCAGCCCCAGCATTTT
NA,NA,TRBJ2-2,TRBV25-1,CASSDYPGELFF,TGTGCCAGCAGTGATTACCCCGGGGAGCTGTTTTTT
NA,NA,TRBJ1-1,TRBV5-1,CASSPPGGNTEAFF,TGCGCCAGCAGCCCCCCGGGGGGGAACACTGAAGCTTTCTTT
NA,NA,TRBJ1-1,TRBV15,CATSRETYTEAFF,TGTGCCACCAGCAGAGAAACTTACACTGAAGCTTTCTTT
NA,NA,TRBJ2-1,TRBV19,CASSIEMRGPVRFLDEQFF,TGTGCCAGTAGTATAGAGATGCGGGGGCCAGTCCGTTTTTTAGATGAGCAGTTCTTC
NA,NA,TRBJ1-1,TRBV30,CAWSYGLGTEAFF,TGTGCCTGGAGTTACGGGCTGGGCACTGAAGCTTTCTTT